The 23 T cell receptor beta chains presented below share a single source sample, sequenced in a study of identical twins. One entry per CDR3 protein results from TCRdb running MiXCR on the 5' RACE reads. This sample has some 270,000 distinct CDR3 sequences; about 8% occur once, and the top ten carry about 3%. These same records also appear under a second study, on yellow fever vaccine responses in identical twins.

Sequenced input: CD8+ T cells sorted from blood. The receptors were gathered from a woman between 18 and 30 years old in good health.

This clonotype was counted a few times. The J gene is TRBJ2-5, the V gene TRBV3-1, with D unclear. This CDR3 is 13 amino acids long. The V end was cut by 4 bases, the J end by 5 bases, with 11 bases between. In germline, CDR1 is LGHDT, CDR2 YNNKEL (reference sequence). Here the CDR3 DNA reads TGTGCCAGCAGCCCTTCTGGGTCTGAGACCCAGTACTTC. This encodes CASSPSGSETQYF.

The CDR3 reads CASSLSGYSYNEQFF. The CDR3 nucleotides read TGTGCCAGCAGCTTATCGGGGTACTCCTACAATGAGCAGTTCTTC. This rearrangement joins TRBV7-6 to TRBJ2-1; weak D call: TRBD2 (5 bases). CDR3 size: 15 residues. V was clipped by 2 bases and J by 0 bases, with 8 bases between them. Germline assignment: CDR1 SGHVS and CDR2 FNYEAQ.

The chain has TRBV7-2 and TRBJ2-5; 8 nucleotides line up with TRBD2. The CDR3 is 18 amino acids. Germline V gives CDR1 SGHTA, CDR2 FQGNSA. V trimming: 2 bases; J trimming: 0 bases; junction bases outside the gene matches: 11. The CDR3 sequence is CASSLSGGGAGDQETQYF. The CDR3 DNA reads TGTGCCAGCAGCTTATCGGGGGGGGGAGCGGGAGACCAAGAGACCCAGTACTTC.

There are a few counts of this clonotype. The rearrangement links TRBV12-3 or TRBV12-4 to TRBJ1-1; D is unresolved. CDR3 size: 14 residues. V gave up 7 bases and J gave up 3 bases, with 15 bases separating them. The chain's CDR3 is CASNPLFEYTEAFF. The DNA of the CDR3 is TGTGCCAGCAACCCTTTGTTTGAGTACACTGAAGCTTTCTTT.

The chain employs TRBV27 and TRBJ2-7; D gene unclear. CDR3 size: 12 residues. Trimming removed 4 bases at V and 6 bases at J, with 10 bases between. Germline V lookup: CDR1 MNHEY, CDR2 SMNVEV (reference sequence). The CDR3 bases are TGTGCCAGCAGTTCTAGTCCTGGCGAGCAGTACTTC. Translated: CASSSSPGEQYF.

The rearrangement uses TRBV11-2 and TRBJ2-3, with 11 bases matching TRBD2. CDR1 is SGHAT and CDR2 is FQNNGV in the germline V gene. The length of the CDR3 is 16 residues. V shed 5 bases and J 2 bases; nucleotides not matched to a gene: 6. The CDR3 coding sequence is TGTGCCAGCAGCCTTAGGGGACTAGCGGTCACAGATACGCAGTATTTT. Its protein product is CASSLRGLAVTDTQYF.

There are a few counts of this clonotype. The CDR3 nucleotides are TGTGCCAGCACAATATCCGGGGGCCCCACAGATACGCAGTATTTT. Translating it yields CASTISGGPTDTQYF. The rearrangement uses TRBV7-9 and TRBJ2-3, with D perhaps matching TRBD1 or TRBD2 (6 bases each). The CDR3 covers 15 residues. The germline gives CDR1 SEHNR, CDR2 FQNEAQ (reference sequence). Trimming left V 7 bases short and J 2 bases short, with 16 bases between. The full variable domain, with the rest looked up from reference TRBV7-9 and TRBJ2-3, is DTGVSQNPRHKITKRGQNVTFRCDPISEHNRLYWYRQTLGQGPEFLTYFQNEAQLEKSRLLSDRFSAERPKGSFSTLEIQRTEQGDSAMYLCASTISGGPTDTQYFGPGTRLTVL.

A few counts support this clonotype. The chain uses TRBV7-9 and TRBJ2-3; TRBD2 might be the D (5 bases). Trimming removed 2 bases at V and 3 bases at J, with 12 bases between. In germline, CDR1 is SEHNR, CDR2 FQNEAQ (reference sequence). CDR3 length: 15 amino acids. The DNA of the CDR3 is TGTGCCAGCAGCTTACCTTCGGAGGCGACAGATACGCAGTATTTT. This sequence encodes CASSLPSEATDTQYF.

This clonotype showed up many times. V and J are TRBV7-3 and TRBJ2-7; no clear D. The germline V gene encodes CDR1 SGHTA and CDR2 FQGTGA. Trimming removed 3 bases from V and 3 bases from J, with 9 bases in between. The CDR3 is 13 residues long. The CDR3 DNA sequence: TGTGCCAGCAGCTTGGCTCCACTCTACGAGCAGTACTTC. Protein: CASSLAPLYEQYF.

This clonotype was counted many times. The chain links TRBV27 to TRBJ1-1; maybe TRBD1 (6 bases). V was shortened by 10 bases and J by 6 bases, with 15 bases between the two germline ends. This CDR3 contains 12 residues. In germline, CDR1 is MNHEY, CDR2 SMNVEV (reference sequence). This chain's CDR3 is CATGGLGAEAFF. CDR3 DNA sequence: TGTGCCACCGGGGGGCTCGGGGCTGAAGCTTTCTTT.

This clonotype was recorded a few times. The gene calls are TRBV6-5 and TRBJ2-7; 12 bases fit TRBD1. The germline gives CDR1 MNHEY, CDR2 SVGAGI. The V gene end was trimmed by 1 base and the J gene end by 2 bases; junction bases not matched to a gene: 3. This CDR3 region has 16 residues. The CDR3 here is CASSYWGQGAPYEQYF. Here the CDR3 DNA reads TGTGCCAGCAGTTACTGGGGACAGGGGGCCCCCTACGAGCAGTACTTC.

CDR3 bases: TGTGCCAGCAGCTTGACAGCGGGCAGACGCGAGCAGTACTTC. Amino acids: CASSLTAGRREQYF. The chain has TRBV7-2 and TRBJ2-7; possibly TRBD2 for D (6 bases). With 3 bases removed from V and 6 bases from J, the gap between germline ends came to 15 bases. Germline V gene lookup returns CDR1 SGHTA and CDR2 FQGNSA. The CDR3 is made up of 14 amino acids.

The V call is TRBV19, the J call TRBJ2-3; D is uncertain. Germline loops: CDR1 LNHDA, CDR2 SQIVND (reference sequence). Trimming took off 3 bases at V and 0 bases at J, with 10 bases between the two ends. The CDR3 contains 15 residues. The CDR3 loop is CASSIWPTSTDTQYF. For the CDR3, the DNA is TGTGCCAGTAGTATCTGGCCAACTAGCACAGATACGCAGTATTTT.

This clonotype was observed a handful of times. The genes are TRBV27 and TRBJ2-5; 8 bases are a match to TRBD2. The trim removed 2 bases at V and 2 bases at J, leaving 10 bases unmatched. Germline V lookup: CDR1 MNHEY, CDR2 SMNVEV (reference sequence). CDR3 size: 17 residues. The CDR3 DNA reads as TGTGCCAGCAGTTTAACGGCTAGCGGGTGGGATCAAGAGACCCAGTACTTC. Its protein is CASSLTASGWDQETQYF.

This clonotype was counted ten times or more. This chain connects TRBV4-2 to TRBJ2-5; D not resolved. The germline V and J ends were trimmed by 4 bases and 4 bases, with 10 bases remaining between them. The CDR3 has 13 residues. CDR1 LGHNA and CDR2 YNFKEQ come from the germline V gene. CDR3 residues: CASSRLVGETQYF. Written as DNA, the CDR3 is TGTGCCAGCAGCCGTCTGGTCGGAGAGACCCAGTACTTC.

This clonotype has more than one count but fewer than ten. The chain uses TRBV20-1 and TRBJ1-1; D possibly corresponds to TRBD1 (6 bases). This CDR3 spans 11 amino acids. Germline V gene lookup returns CDR1 DFQATT and CDR2 SNEGSKA (reference sequence). The ends were cut back, 3 bases at V and 8 bases at J, with 10 bases in the middle. The CDR3 bases are TGCAGTGCTAGGGGGACAAGCGAAGCTTTCTTT. This codes for CSARGTSEAFF.

This clonotype was picked up one time. The chain couples TRBV3-1 to TRBJ2-6; either TRBD1 or TRBD2 may fit D (6 bases each). V was shortened by 2 bases and J by 5 bases, with 22 bases between the two germline ends. Germline CDR1 reads LGHDT; CDR2 reads YNNKEL (reference sequence). This CDR3 is 19 amino acids long. The CDR3 DNA sequence: TGTGCCAGCAGCCAAATCCGACGCGGGACACCTATCTGGGCCAACGTCCTGACTTTC. Residues: CASSQIRRGTPIWANVLTF.

This sequence joins TRBV28 and TRBJ2-1; D possibly matches TRBD1 or TRBD2 (5 bases each). Trimming pared 2 bases from V and 4 bases from J, leaving 15 bases between. The CDR3 has 16 amino acids. CDR1 and CDR2 from the germline V gene are MDHEN and SYDVKM. The CDR3 nucleotides are TGTGCCAGCAGTTTAGTCGGGACGACGGAATACAATGAGCAGTTCTTC. It is translated as CASSLVGTTEYNEQFF.

This clonotype was observed many times. The V and J genes are TRBV18 and TRBJ2-1; 8 bases are a match to TRBD1. Germline trimming cut 3 bases from V and 6 bases from J; bases unmatched to any gene: 16. There are 18 residues in the CDR3. Germline V gives CDR1 KGHSH, CDR2 LQKENI. The CDR3 region is CASSPKRSTRGPGNEQFF. In nucleotides, the CDR3 is TGTGCCAGCTCACCGAAACGCAGTACCAGGGGGCCGGGCAATGAGCAGTTCTTC.

This clonotype occurred a few times. This rearrangement joins TRBV5-6 to TRBJ1-1, with D unclear. Trimming cost V 0 bases and J 6 bases, with 15 bases left between them. Per germline, CDR1 SGHDT and CDR2 YYEEEE. The CDR3 consists of 15 residues. CDR3 sequence reads: CASSLVSTPNPEAFF. CDR3 nucleotide sequence: TGTGCCAGCAGCTTGGTTTCCACACCCAACCCTGAAGCTTTCTTT.

The CDR3 DNA sequence: TGTGCCAGCAGTGAAGCTAGCGGGGGAGGAGAGACCCAGTACTTC. Encoded protein: CASSEASGGGETQYF. The chain combines TRBV6-1 with TRBJ2-5, with 9 bases fitting TRBD2. The CDR3 has 15 residues. CDR1 and CDR2 from the germline V gene are MNHNS and SASEGT. V was pared by 0 bases and J by 4 bases, with 3 bases of the junction left unmatched.

This clonotype was recorded many times. This chain connects TRBV29-1 to TRBJ2-7; TRBD2 agrees at 9 bases. The CDR3 has 12 residues. Unmatched junction bases numbered 4, after V lost 3 bases and J lost 7 bases. Per the germline V gene, CDR1 is SQVTM and CDR2 is ANQGSEA. DNA for the CDR3: TGCAGCGTTGAGGGACTAGCCCGAGAGCAGTACTTC. Its translation: CSVEGLAREQYF.

This clonotype was recorded many times. The rearrangement links TRBV20-1 to TRBJ2-7; 10 bases fit TRBD2. The CDR3 contains 15 residues. Germline assignment: CDR1 DFQATT and CDR2 SNEGSKA (reference sequence). The V segment lost 2 bases and the J segment 3 bases; nucleotides outside the gene matches: 7. The CDR3 DNA sequence: TGCAGTGCTAGATCGGAGCGGGAGGGTTTCTACGAGCAGTACTTC. It encodes CSARSEREGFYEQYF.